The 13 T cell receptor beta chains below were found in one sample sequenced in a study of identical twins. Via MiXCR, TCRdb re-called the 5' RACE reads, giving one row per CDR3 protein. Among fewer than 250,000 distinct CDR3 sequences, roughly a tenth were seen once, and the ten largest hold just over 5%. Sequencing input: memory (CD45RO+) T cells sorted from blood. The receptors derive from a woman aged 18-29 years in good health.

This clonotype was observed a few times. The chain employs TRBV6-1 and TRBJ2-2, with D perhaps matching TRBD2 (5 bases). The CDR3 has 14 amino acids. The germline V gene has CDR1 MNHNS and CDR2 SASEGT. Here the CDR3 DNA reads TGTGTCACTAGTCGGGGAGTCGACACCGGGGAGCTGTTTTTT. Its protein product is CVTSRGVDTGELFF.

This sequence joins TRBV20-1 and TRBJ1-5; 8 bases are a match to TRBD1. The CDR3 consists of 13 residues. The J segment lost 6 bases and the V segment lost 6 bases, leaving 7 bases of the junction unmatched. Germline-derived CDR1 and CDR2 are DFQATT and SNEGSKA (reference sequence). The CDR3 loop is CSATGGGFQPQHF. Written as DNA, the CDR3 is TGCAGTGCAACAGGGGGAGGGTTTCAGCCCCAGCATTTT.

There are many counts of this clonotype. As DNA, the CDR3 is TGCGCCAGCAGTCAACCGAAAAGCACCACTGAAGCTTTCTTT. This sequence encodes CASSQPKSTTEAFF. This chain uses TRBV23-1 with TRBJ1-1; D not certain. TRBV23-1 is identified as an open reading frame with a role that is uncertain. Trimming stripped 2 bases from V and 4 bases from J, with 11 bases between. The CDR3 loop spans 14 amino acids.

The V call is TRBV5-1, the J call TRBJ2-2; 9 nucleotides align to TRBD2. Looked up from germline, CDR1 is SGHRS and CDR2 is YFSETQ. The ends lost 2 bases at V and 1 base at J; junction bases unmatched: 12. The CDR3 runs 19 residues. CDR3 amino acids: CASSFTENGLAMNTGELFF. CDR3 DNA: TGCGCCAGCAGCTTCACGGAAAACGGACTAGCGATGAACACCGGGGAGCTGTTTTTT.

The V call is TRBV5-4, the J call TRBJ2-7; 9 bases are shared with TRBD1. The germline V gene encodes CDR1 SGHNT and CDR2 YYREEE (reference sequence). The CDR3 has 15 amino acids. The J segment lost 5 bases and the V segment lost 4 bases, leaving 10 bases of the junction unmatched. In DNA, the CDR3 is TGTGCCAGCAGCCTTACCGGGACAGGGAACGACGAGCAGTACTTC. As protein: CASSLTGTGNDEQYF.

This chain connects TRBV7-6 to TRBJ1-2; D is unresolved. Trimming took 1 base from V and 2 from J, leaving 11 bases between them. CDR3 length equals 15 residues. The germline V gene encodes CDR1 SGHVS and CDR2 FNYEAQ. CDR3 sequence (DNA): TGTGCCAGCAGCTTAGGGCAGGTTGGAAACTATGGCTACACCTTC. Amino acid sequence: CASSLGQVGNYGYTF.

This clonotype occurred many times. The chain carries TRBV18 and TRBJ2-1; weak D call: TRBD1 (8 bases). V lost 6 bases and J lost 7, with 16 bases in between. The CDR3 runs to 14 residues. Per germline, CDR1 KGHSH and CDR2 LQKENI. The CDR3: CASSLGQGGNEQFF. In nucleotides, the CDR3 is TGTGCCAGCTCCCTCGGACAGGGAGGGAATGAGCAGTTCTTC.

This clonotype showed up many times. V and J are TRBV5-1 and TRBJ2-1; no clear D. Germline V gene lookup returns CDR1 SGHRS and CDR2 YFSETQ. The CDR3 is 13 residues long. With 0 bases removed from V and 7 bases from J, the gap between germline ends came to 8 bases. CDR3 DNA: TGCGCCAGCAGCTTGGACCTGATTAATGAGCAGTTCTTC. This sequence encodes CASSLDLINEQFF.

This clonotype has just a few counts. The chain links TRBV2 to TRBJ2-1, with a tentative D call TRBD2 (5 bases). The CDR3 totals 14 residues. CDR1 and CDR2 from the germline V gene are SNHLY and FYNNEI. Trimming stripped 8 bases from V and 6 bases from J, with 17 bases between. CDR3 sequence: CASYRGQRINEQFF. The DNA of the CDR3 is TGTGCCAGCTACAGAGGGCAGAGGATCAATGAGCAGTTCTTC. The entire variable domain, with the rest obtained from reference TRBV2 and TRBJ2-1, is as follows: EPEVTQTPSHQVTQMGQEVILRCVPISNHLYFYWYRQILGQKVEFLVSFYNNEISEKSEIFDDQFSVERPDGSNFTLKIRSTKLEDSAMYFCASYRGQRINEQFFGPGTRLTVL.

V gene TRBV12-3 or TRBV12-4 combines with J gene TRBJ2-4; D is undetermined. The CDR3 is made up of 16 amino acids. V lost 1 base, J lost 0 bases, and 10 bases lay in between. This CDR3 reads CASSLGRSLAKNIQYF. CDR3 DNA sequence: TGTGCCAGCAGTTTAGGGCGTTCTCTAGCCAAAAACATTCAGTACTTC.

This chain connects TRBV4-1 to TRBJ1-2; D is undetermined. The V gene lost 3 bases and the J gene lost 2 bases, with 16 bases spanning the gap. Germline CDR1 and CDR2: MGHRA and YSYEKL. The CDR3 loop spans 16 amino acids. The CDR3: CASSQTGPISNYGYTF. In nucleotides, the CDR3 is TGCGCCAGCAGCCAGACCGGGCCGATCTCAAACTATGGCTACACCTTC.

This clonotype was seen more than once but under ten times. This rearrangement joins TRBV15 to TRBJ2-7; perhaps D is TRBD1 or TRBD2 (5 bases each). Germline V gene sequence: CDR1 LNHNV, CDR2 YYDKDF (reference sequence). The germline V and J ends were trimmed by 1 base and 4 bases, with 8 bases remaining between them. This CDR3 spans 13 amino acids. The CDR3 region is CATSRGGEYEQYF. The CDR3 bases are TGTGCCACCAGCAGAGGAGGGGAGTACGAGCAGTACTTC.

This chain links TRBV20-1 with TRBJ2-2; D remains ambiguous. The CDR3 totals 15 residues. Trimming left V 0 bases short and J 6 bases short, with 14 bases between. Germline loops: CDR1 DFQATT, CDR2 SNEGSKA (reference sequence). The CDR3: CSARDPRDPAGELFF. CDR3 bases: TGCAGTGCTAGAGATCCCCGAGATCCGGCCGGGGAGCTGTTTTTT.